The next 16 T cell receptor beta chains were all read from a single sample in a study of blood T cell repertoires in COVID-19. Assay used: immunoSEQ multiplex PCR; TCRdb lists only in-frame clones, some missing. The sample has some 100,000 clones; approximately 86% are singletons. Sequencing was performed on peripheral blood. The receptors here all came from a man aged 45-65 years with acute or convalescent COVID-19.

This rearrangement joins TRBV5-8 to TRBJ1-1; D is unclear. Trimming stripped 0 bases from V and 0 bases from J, with 12 bases between. This CDR3 contains 16 residues. Germline V gene sequence: CDR1 SGHTS, CDR2 YDEGEE. The CDR3 sequence: CASSLADGAMNTEAFF. In nucleotides, the CDR3 is TGTGCCAGCAGCTTGGCCGACGGAGCAATGAACACTGAAGCTTTCTTT.

The chain joins TRBV6-5 to TRBJ2-5; 8 bases are a match to TRBD1. The CDR3 loop spans 14 amino acids. Germline CDR1 reads MNHEY; CDR2 reads SVGAGI. The trim removed 5 bases at V and 4 bases at J, leaving 6 bases unmatched. The CDR3 sequence is CASSPGGRGETQYF. For the CDR3, the DNA is TGTGCCAGCAGTCCAGGGGGCAGGGGAGAGACCCAGTACTTC.

This clone was detected only once. This chain joins TRBV30 and TRBJ2-5; a weak D match, TRBD2 (6 bases). The V gene's germline CDR1 is GTSNPN and CDR2 SVGIG (reference sequence). This CDR3 has 16 residues. Deletions cut 0 bases from V and 4 bases from J, with 18 bases between. DNA for the CDR3: TGTGCCTGGAGTGTGCGGAGGGCCCTCCGGGGAGAGACCCAGTACTTC. Its translation is CAWSVRRALRGETQYF.

The chain links TRBV4-1 to TRBJ1-6; no reliable D call. Germline CDR1 MGHRA, CDR2 YSYEKL. V shed 4 bases and J shed 0 bases, with 22 bases lying between them. There are 20 residues in the CDR3. The CDR3 spells CASSRQSFMEQSSYNSPLHF. The CDR3 nucleotides are TGCGCCAGCAGCCGCCAGTCGTTCATGGAGCAGTCCTCCTATAATTCACCCCTCCACTTT.

This rearrangement joins TRBV5-5 to TRBJ2-3; TRBD2 might be the D (7 bases). The germline V gene encodes CDR1 SGHKS and CDR2 YYEKEE (reference sequence). V was shortened by 1 base and J by 3 bases, with 12 bases between the two germline ends. The CDR3 sequence is 15 residues long. This chain's CDR3 is CASSLRGARTDTQYF. In DNA form, the CDR3 reads TGTGCCAGCAGCTTGCGGGGGGCGAGGACAGATACGCAGTATTTT.

The chain employs TRBV18 and TRBJ2-2; D perhaps matches TRBD2 (5 bases). Trimming removed 2 bases at V and 4 bases at J, with 11 bases between. There are 15 residues in the CDR3. The germline V gene encodes CDR1 KGHSH and CDR2 LQKENI. The CDR3 loop is CASSPEDSTTGELFF. The CDR3 DNA reads TGTGCCAGCTCACCAGAGGACTCAACCACCGGGGAGCTGTTTTTT.

This chain connects TRBV2 to TRBJ1-4, with no clear D. CDR1 is SNHLY and CDR2 is FYNNEI in the germline V gene. The CDR3 totals 15 residues. The germline V and J ends were trimmed by 6 bases and 3 bases, with 14 bases remaining between them. The chain's CDR3 is CASRLPGGSNEKLFF. The CDR3 DNA reads as TGTGCCAGCAGACTTCCGGGAGGCTCTAATGAAAAACTGTTTTTT.

The genes are TRBV29-1 and TRBJ1-2; 9 bases match TRBD1. J was trimmed by 4 bases and V by 6 bases; bases with no gene match: 6. Germline CDR1 and CDR2: SQVTM and ANQGSEA. This CDR3 has 13 residues. This CDR3 is CSVQGAIPYGYTF. The CDR3 nucleotides read TGCAGCGTACAGGGGGCTATTCCCTATGGCTACACCTTC. Full variable domain (missing parts from reference TRBV29-1 and TRBJ1-2): SAVISQKPSRDICQRGTSLTIQCQVDSQVTMMFWYRQQPGQSLTLIATANQGSEATYESGFVIDKFPISRPNLTFSTLTVSNMSPEDSSIYLCSVQGAIPYGYTFGSGTRLTVV.

The chain is built from TRBV5-1 and TRBJ1-2; D perhaps matches TRBD1 (6 bases). CDR1 and CDR2 from the germline V gene are SGHRS and YFSETQ. The CDR3 has 14 residues. V was cut by 5 bases and J by 2 bases, with 13 bases left in between. CDR3 in amino acids: CASSSDSSNYGYTF. CDR3 nucleotide sequence: TGCGCCAGCAGTTCGGACAGCTCGAACTATGGCTACACCTTC.

V gene TRBV9 combines with J gene TRBJ2-7; 12 bases are shared with TRBD2. The CDR3 is 15 residues long. V trimming: 3 bases; J trimming: 7 bases; junction bases outside the gene matches: 8. Per the germline V gene, CDR1 is SGDLS and CDR2 is YYNGEE. The CDR3 reads CASSDGLAGPGEQYF. CDR3 DNA: TGTGCCAGCAGCGACGGACTAGCGGGACCCGGAGAGCAGTACTTC.

The gene calls are TRBV6-5 and TRBJ2-7; D ambiguous. V was cut by 7 bases and J by 0 bases, with 13 bases left in between. Germline CDR1 is MNHEY and CDR2 is SVGAGI. The CDR3 has 14 residues. The CDR3 region is CASTLRRNSYEQYF. The CDR3 DNA follows: TGTGCCAGCACCTTGAGGCGGAACTCCTACGAGCAGTACTTC.

The V and J genes are TRBV5-1 and TRBJ1-1; perhaps TRBD1 as D (5 bases). This CDR3 region has 13 residues. Germline-derived CDR1 and CDR2 are SGHRS and YFSETQ. Trimming stripped 0 bases from V and 7 bases from J, with 10 bases between. The CDR3 nucleotides read TGCGCCAGCAGCTTGGAAGGGCAGGGTGAAGCTTTCTTT. Its translation is CASSLEGQGEAFF.

CDR3 protein: CSVKAGGLGTQYF. The CDR3 nucleotides are TGCAGCGTTAAAGCGGGAGGCCTCGGGACCCAGTACTTC. The V and J genes are TRBV29-1 and TRBJ2-5; TRBD2 matches at 9 bases. CDR1 SQVTM and CDR2 ANQGSEA come from the germline V gene. With V trimmed by 5 bases and J by 7 bases, 8 bases remained unmatched. The CDR3 loop spans 13 amino acids. Together with reference TRBV29-1 and TRBJ2-5, the CDR3 gives the full variable domain: SAVISQKPSRDICQRGTSLTIQCQVDSQVTMMFWYRQQPGQSLTLIATANQGSEATYESGFVIDKFPISRPNLTFSTLTVSNMSPEDSSIYLCSVKAGGLGTQYFGPGTRLLVL.

This clone was observed a single time. The chain is built from TRBV24-1 and TRBJ2-7; D remains unclear. There are 13 residues in the CDR3. Germline CDR1 is KGHDR and CDR2 is SFDVKD. Trimming took 5 bases from V and 2 from J, leaving 9 bases between them. The CDR3 spells CATSASGPYEQYF. In nucleotides, the CDR3 is TGTGCCACCAGTGCGTCGGGTCCCTACGAGCAGTACTTC.

This rearrangement joins TRBV5-4 to TRBJ2-2, with 8 bases lining up with TRBD2. From germline, CDR1 is SGHNT and CDR2 YYREEE (reference sequence). This CDR3 has 16 amino acids. V lost 4 bases to trimming and J lost 4 bases; unmatched junction nucleotides: 9. CDR3 protein: CASSVTSGLSTGELFF. CDR3 sequence (DNA): TGTGCCAGCAGCGTTACTAGCGGATTGAGCACCGGGGAGCTGTTTTTT.

The V call is TRBV5-8, the J call TRBJ1-4, with TRBD1 matching 7 bases. The CDR3 totals 16 residues. Germline-derived CDR1 and CDR2 are SGHTS and YDEGEE. V shed 3 bases and J 3 bases; nucleotides not matched to a gene: 8. The CDR3 DNA follows: TGTGCCAGCAGCTCGAAGACAGGGAGAGCTAATGAAAAACTGTTTTTT. Amino acid sequence: CASSSKTGRANEKLFF.